This T cell receptor (beta chain) was obtained from a study of Graves' ophthalmopathy and Graves' hyperthyroidism. The authors amplified TCR beta CDR3 regions from RNA transcripts. A first-round RT-PCR used HTBI primers, followed by a second-round multiplex PCR. TCRdb called the multiplex PCR reads again in MiXCR, with one record for every CDR3 protein. Of 230,000 or so distinct CDR3 sequences listed, 45% to 55% were seen once; the top ten hold 40% to 55%. Trimming pared 5 bases from V and 4 bases from J, leaving 14 bases between. This CDR3 has 13 residues. CDR1 is SQVTM and CDR2 is ANQGSEA in the germline V gene. The diagnosis combined clinical symptoms, thyroxine, TRAb, thyroid ultrasound and orbital computed tomography scans. PBMCs were density-gradient isolated from about 9.6 ml fresh blood. Study results and caveats: Ophthalmopathy cases were distinguished from stable hyperthyroidism by a 13-signature model, reaching just over 85% sensitivity and around 80% specificity. Blood repertoires reportedly contained most expanded thyroid clonotypes above 0.001 frequency.

This clonotype has at least ten counts. Antigen specificity is unknown. The sequence came from an adult man with Graves' ophthalmopathy. The chain combines TRBV29-1 with TRBJ1-2, with D maybe TRBD1 (5 bases). Material: peripheral blood. The CDR3 sequence: CSVSGDGFYGYTF. Here the CDR3 DNA reads TGCAGCGTTTCCGGGGACGGCTTCTATGGCTACACCTTC.